This T cell receptor beta chain was captured by sequencing in a study of blood T cell repertoires in COVID-19. Study at large: Collection of acute and convalescent COVID-19 samples took place in the United States, Italy and Spain. T cells, B-cell-depleted T cells, or PBMCs supplied cDNA or gDNA.

Original data processing: Estimation of nucleated cell counts was performed using reference gene primer amplification. Measured with immunoSEQ multiplex PCR; TCRdb has only the in-frame clones, and not every one. D and trimming come from the DNA, and the V and J calls and clone size come from that table. The sample yields about 68,000 clones, 65% to 85% seen once. The CDR3 length is 13 residues. Trimming shortened V by 6 bases and J by 1 base, and 9 bases separated the two germline ends. The germline V gene encodes CDR1 MNHNS and CDR2 SASEGT. The receptor comes from a woman in her forties or fifties with acute or convalescent COVID-19. The gene calls are TRBV6-1 and TRBJ1-1; D is uncertain. The sequenced sample was peripheral blood. The CDR3 loop reads CASRRHSNTEAFF. In nucleotides, the CDR3 is TGTGCCAGCAGAAGACACTCGAACACTGAAGCTTTCTTT.